Each of the 11 T cell receptor beta chains below was sequenced from the same sample in a study of blood T cell repertoires in COVID-19. Sequencing used immunoSEQ multiplex PCR; TCRdb keeps in-frame clones, though not all of them. The sample shows tens of thousands of clones, about 82% of them seen only once. The sample comprised peripheral blood. The receptor source for this set is a human donor in a cohort sampled during active COVID-19.

The V and J genes are TRBV5-1 and TRBJ2-7; perhaps TRBD2 as D (7 bases). The ends were cut back, 4 bases at V and 3 bases at J, with 20 bases in the middle. Germline CDR1 SGHRS, CDR2 YFSETQ. This CDR3 has 16 amino acids. CDR3 DNA sequence: TGCGCCAGCAGCCCGGGGGGCGGGGGCCAAAACTACGAGCAGTACTTC. Its protein product is CASSPGGGGQNYEQYF.

CDR3 DNA: TGTGCCAGCAGCCCAGGACAGGGGGTTGGCTACACCTTC. Its translation is CASSPGQGVGYTF. V usage is TRBV7-3 and J usage is TRBJ1-2; the match to TRBD1 covers 10 bases. The CDR3 totals 13 residues. The germline V gene has CDR1 SGHTA and CDR2 FQGTGA. V lost 5 bases and J lost 7; bases outside the gene matches: 4.

The chain employs TRBV4-3 and TRBJ2-7; 15 bases align to TRBD2. Germline trimming cut 2 bases from V and 12 bases from J; bases unmatched to any gene: 14. The CDR3 consists of 17 residues. Germline CDR1 LGHNA, CDR2 YSLEER. The CDR3 DNA sequence: TGCGCCAGCAGCCAAAAGGCGACCGGGACTAGCGGGAGGAGAACGTACTTC. Its translation is CASSQKATGTSGRRTYF.

The V call is TRBV4-3, the J call TRBJ2-5; the match to TRBD1 covers 7 bases. Germline V gene lookup returns CDR1 LGHNA and CDR2 YSLEER. Trimming removed 2 bases from V and 0 bases from J; junction bases left unmatched: 3. CDR3 size: 15 residues. The CDR3 is CASSQKTGYQETQYF. As DNA, the CDR3 is TGCGCCAGCAGCCAAAAGACAGGGTACCAAGAGACCCAGTACTTC.

This chain links TRBV7-3 with TRBJ2-5; D remains ambiguous. CDR1 is SGHTA, CDR2 FQGTGA, per germline. The CDR3 runs to 13 residues. The V end lost 5 bases, the J end lost 1 base, and 8 bases lay between the germline ends. CDR3 loop: CASSAQSQETQYF. As DNA, the CDR3 is TGTGCCAGCAGCGCCCAGTCCCAAGAGACCCAGTACTTC. Full variable domain (missing parts from reference TRBV7-3 and TRBJ2-5): GAGVSQTPSNKVTEKGKYVELRCDPISGHTALYWYRQSLGQGPEFLIYFQGTGAADDSGLPNDRFFAVRPEGSVSTLKIQRTERGDSAVYLCASSAQSQETQYFGPGTRLLVL.

The V call is TRBV28, the J call TRBJ2-7; possibly TRBD1 for D (6 bases). CDR1 and CDR2 (germline): MDHEN, SYDVKM. CDR3 length: 15 amino acids. With 1 base removed from V and 3 bases from J, the gap between germline ends came to 13 bases. The CDR3 DNA reads as TGTGCCAGCAGTTTATCAGGGGCCCTATTCTACGAGCAGTACTTC. Translation: CASSLSGALFYEQYF.

The sample holds one count of this clone. The chain couples TRBV28 to TRBJ2-1, with 8 bases aligning to TRBD2. The CDR3 contains 15 residues. The germline CDR1 and CDR2 sequences are MDHEN and SYDVKM. Trimming removed 2 bases from V and 3 bases from J; junction bases left unmatched: 3. The CDR3 DNA is TGTGCCAGCAGTTTAGCGGGAGGAGTCTACAATGAGCAGTTCTTC. Residues: CASSLAGGVYNEQFF.

The rearrangement uses TRBV6-2 or TRBV6-3 and TRBJ2-1, with D perhaps TRBD2 (5 bases). V lost 4 bases and J 10 bases, leaving 17 bases between the germline ends. Per germline, CDR1 MNHEY and CDR2 SVGEGT. The CDR3 covers 14 residues. This CDR3 reads CASSSRTRIAEQFF. CDR3 DNA sequence: TGTGCCAGCAGTTCCCGCACTAGAATCGCCGAGCAGTTCTTC.

The genes are TRBV5-1 and TRBJ2-3; 8 bases are a match to TRBD2. This CDR3 spans 16 amino acids. With 4 bases clipped from V and 3 bases from J, the junction kept 10 bases outside the gene matches. The germline CDR1 and CDR2 sequences are SGHRS and YFSETQ. CDR3 sequence (DNA): TGCGCCAGCAGCCCCCGGGGAAGCGGGAGAACAGATACGCAGTATTTT. It encodes CASSPRGSGRTDTQYF.

The chain employs TRBV18 and TRBJ1-5, with TRBD1 matching 8 bases. The V and J ends lost 1 base and 3 bases, in that order; junction bases with no gene match: 2. CDR1 and CDR2 (germline): KGHSH, LQKENI. The CDR3 consists of 15 residues. The CDR3 DNA reads as TGTGCCAGCTCACCACAGGACAGGGACAATCAGCCCCAGCATTTT. This codes for CASSPQDRDNQPQHF.

The V call is TRBV6-5, the J call TRBJ2-7; TRBD1 is a possible D gene (6 bases). CDR3 length: 13 amino acids. CDR1 and CDR2 from the germline V gene are MNHEY and SVGAGI. The V end lost 7 bases, the J end lost 0 bases, and 10 bases lay between the germline ends. This CDR3 is CASTGTNSYEQYF. DNA of the CDR3: TGTGCCAGCACTGGGACAAACTCCTACGAGCAGTACTTC.